These 4 T cell receptor beta chains share one sample of origin, sequenced in a study of CD8 T cells in ankylosing spondylitis. Via MiXCR, TCRdb re-called the 5' RACE reads, giving one row per CDR3 protein. The table shows approximately 220,000 distinct CDR3 sequences, with 8% to 11% occurring only once. What was sequenced was blood, either unsorted or a sorted T cell fraction (not recorded which). These receptors all come from a male donor with ankylosing spondylitis or in good health (not recorded which).

There are many counts of this clonotype. CDR3 protein: CASTYYNEQFF. The CDR3 DNA reads as TGTGCCAGCACTTACTACAATGAGCAGTTCTTC. V usage is TRBV27 and J usage is TRBJ2-1; no reliable D call. Germline V gives CDR1 MNHEY, CDR2 SMNVEV (reference sequence). CDR3 length: 11 residues. V lost 7 bases, J lost 3 bases, and 4 bases lay in between.

Ten or more counts support this clonotype. This chain links TRBV7-9 with TRBJ1-2; D is perhaps TRBD1 (6 bases). This CDR3 region has 15 residues. The germline CDR1 and CDR2 sequences are SEHNR and FQNEAQ (reference sequence). V lost 0 bases, J lost 8 bases, and 16 bases lay in between. The CDR3 coding sequence is TGTGCCAGCAGCTTAGCTGGCAGGGGTCCCCCGGGCTACACCTTC. This gives the protein CASSLAGRGPPGYTF.

This clonotype came up a few times. The chain has TRBV19 and TRBJ1-2; no clear D. Germline assignment: CDR1 LNHDA and CDR2 SQIVND (reference sequence). The V end lost 7 bases, the J end lost 6 bases, and 15 bases lay between the germline ends. The CDR3 extends over 13 amino acids. CDR3 DNA: TGTGCCAGTAAATTAGCGGGAATAGATGGCTACACCTTC. Residues: CASKLAGIDGYTF.

There are a few counts of this clonotype. At one boundary the junction diverges from the germline segment, which might be a read error. The gene calls are TRBV24-1 and TRBJ2-5; the D is unclear. This CDR3 contains 9 residues. Germline V gene lookup returns CDR1 KGHDR and CDR2 SFDVKD. The CDR3: CATSAYQDF. The CDR3 DNA is TGTGCCACGAGCGCCTACCAGGACTTC.